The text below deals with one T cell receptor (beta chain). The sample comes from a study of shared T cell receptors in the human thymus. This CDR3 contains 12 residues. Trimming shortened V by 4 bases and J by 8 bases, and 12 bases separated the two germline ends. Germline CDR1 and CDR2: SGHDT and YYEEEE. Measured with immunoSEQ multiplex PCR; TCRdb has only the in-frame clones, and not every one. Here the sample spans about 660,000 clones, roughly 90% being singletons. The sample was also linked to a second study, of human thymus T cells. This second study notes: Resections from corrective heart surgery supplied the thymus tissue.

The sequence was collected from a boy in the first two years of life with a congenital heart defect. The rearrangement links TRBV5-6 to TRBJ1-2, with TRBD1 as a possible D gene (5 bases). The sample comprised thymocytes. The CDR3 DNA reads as TGTGCCAGCAGCACACAGGAGGGGGGCTACACCTTC. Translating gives CASSTQEGGYTF. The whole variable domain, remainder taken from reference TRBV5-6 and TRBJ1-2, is DAGVTQSPTHLIKTRGQQVTLRCSPKSGHDTVSWYQQALGQGPQFIFQYYEEEERQRGNFPDRFSGHQFPNYSSELNVNALLLGDSALYLCASSTQEGGYTFGSGTRLTVV.